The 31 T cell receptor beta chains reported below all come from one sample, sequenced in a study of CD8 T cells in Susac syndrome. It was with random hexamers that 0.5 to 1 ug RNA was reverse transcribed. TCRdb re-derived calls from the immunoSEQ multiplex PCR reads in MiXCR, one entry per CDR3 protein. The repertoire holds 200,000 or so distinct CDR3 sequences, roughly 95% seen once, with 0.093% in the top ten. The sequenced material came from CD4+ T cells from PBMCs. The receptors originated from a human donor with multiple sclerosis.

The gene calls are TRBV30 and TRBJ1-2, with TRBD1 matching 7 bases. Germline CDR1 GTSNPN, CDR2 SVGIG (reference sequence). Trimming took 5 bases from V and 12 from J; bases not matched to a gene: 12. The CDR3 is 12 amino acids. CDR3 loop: CAWGQAWSGDTF. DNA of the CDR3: TGTGCCTGGGGACAGGCATGGTCAGGGGACACCTTC.

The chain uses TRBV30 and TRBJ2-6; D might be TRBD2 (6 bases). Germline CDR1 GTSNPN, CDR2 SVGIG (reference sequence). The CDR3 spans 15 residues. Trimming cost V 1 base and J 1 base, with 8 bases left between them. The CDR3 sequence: CAWSGRGSGANVLTF. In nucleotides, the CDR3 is TGTGCCTGGAGTGGGCGGGGTTCTGGGGCCAACGTCCTGACTTTC. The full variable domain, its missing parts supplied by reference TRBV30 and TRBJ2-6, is SQTIHQWPATLVQPVGSPLSLECTVEGTSNPNLYWYRQAAGRGLQLLFYSVGIGQISSEVPQNLSASRPQDRQFILSSKKLLLSDSGFYLCAWSGRGSGANVLTFGAGSRLTVL.

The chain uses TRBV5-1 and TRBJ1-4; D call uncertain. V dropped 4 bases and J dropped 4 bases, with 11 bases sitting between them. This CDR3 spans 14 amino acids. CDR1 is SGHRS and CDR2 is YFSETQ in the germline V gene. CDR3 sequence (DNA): TGCGCCAGCAGCCGAGGACCGAGTAATGAAAAACTGTTTTTT. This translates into CASSRGPSNEKLFF.

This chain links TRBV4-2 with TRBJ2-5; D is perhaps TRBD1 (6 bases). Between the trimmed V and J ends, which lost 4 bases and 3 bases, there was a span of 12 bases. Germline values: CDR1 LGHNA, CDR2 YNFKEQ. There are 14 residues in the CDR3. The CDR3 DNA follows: TGTGCCAGCAGCCCGGGACATCCCGAAGAGACCCAGTACTTC. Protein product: CASSPGHPEETQYF.

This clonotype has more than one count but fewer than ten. The CDR3 sequence is CSVEGYGYTF. The CDR3 nucleotides read TGCAGCGTTGAGGGTTATGGCTACACCTTC. The chain is built from TRBV29-1 and TRBJ1-2; no definite D call. CDR1 is SQVTM and CDR2 is ANQGSEA in the germline V gene. The germline V and J ends were trimmed by 3 bases and 5 bases, with 4 bases remaining between them. CDR3 length: 10 residues.

The CDR3 bases are TGCAGTGCTAGAGAATCGGGGGTTCCCTATGGCTACACCTTC. Translated: CSARESGVPYGYTF. The rearrangement joins TRBV20-1 to TRBJ1-2; TRBD1 might be the D (5 bases). The V end lost 0 bases, the J end lost 4 bases, and 12 bases lay between the germline ends. The germline gives CDR1 DFQATT, CDR2 SNEGSKA (reference sequence). CDR3 length: 14 residues.

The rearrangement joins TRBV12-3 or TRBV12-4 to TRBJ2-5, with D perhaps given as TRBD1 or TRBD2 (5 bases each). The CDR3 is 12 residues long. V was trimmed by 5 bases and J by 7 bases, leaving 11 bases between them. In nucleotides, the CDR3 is TGTGCCAGCAGTCAGGGTGCGGGGACCCAGTACTTC. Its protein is CASSQGAGTQYF.

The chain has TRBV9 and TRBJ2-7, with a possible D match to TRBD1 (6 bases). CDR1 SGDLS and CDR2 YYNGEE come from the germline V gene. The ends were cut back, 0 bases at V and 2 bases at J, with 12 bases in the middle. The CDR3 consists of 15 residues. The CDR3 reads CASSVESGAPYEQYF. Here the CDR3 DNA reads TGTGCCAGCAGCGTAGAGTCAGGGGCCCCCTACGAGCAGTACTTC.

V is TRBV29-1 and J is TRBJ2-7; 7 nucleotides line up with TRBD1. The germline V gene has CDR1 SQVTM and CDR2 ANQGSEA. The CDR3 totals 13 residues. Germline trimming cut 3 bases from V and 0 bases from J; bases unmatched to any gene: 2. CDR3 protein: CSVETGRSYEQYF. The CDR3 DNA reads TGCAGCGTTGAGACAGGGCGCTCCTACGAGCAGTACTTC.

CDR3 DNA sequence: TGCAGTGCTGCACCGGGACAGGGATATTCTGGCTACACCTTC. It encodes CSAAPGQGYSGYTF. The chain employs TRBV20-1 and TRBJ1-2; 9 nucleotides match TRBD1. J was trimmed by 7 bases and V by 5 bases; bases with no gene match: 11. The CDR3 is 14 residues long. CDR1 is DFQATT, CDR2 SNEGSKA, per germline (reference sequence).

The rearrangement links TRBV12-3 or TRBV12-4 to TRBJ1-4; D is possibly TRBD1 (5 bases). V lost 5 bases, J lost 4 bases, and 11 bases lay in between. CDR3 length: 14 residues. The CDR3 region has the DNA TGTGCCAGCAGTCCTGGGGACTTTAATGAAAAACTGTTTTTT. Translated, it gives CASSPGDFNEKLFF.

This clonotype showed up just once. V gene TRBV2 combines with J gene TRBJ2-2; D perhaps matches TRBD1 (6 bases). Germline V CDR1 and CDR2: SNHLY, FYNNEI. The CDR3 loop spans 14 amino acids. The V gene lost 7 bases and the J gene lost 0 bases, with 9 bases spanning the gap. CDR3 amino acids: CASKGGTNTGELFF. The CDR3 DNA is TGTGCCAGCAAAGGGGGAACGAACACCGGGGAGCTGTTTTTT.

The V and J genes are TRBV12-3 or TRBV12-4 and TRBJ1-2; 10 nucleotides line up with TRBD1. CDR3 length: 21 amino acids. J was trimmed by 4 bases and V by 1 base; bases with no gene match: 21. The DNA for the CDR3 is TGTGCCAGCAGTTTAGAGCCGCGTAGCGGGACAGGGGAGGATCTAGTCTATGGCTACACCTTC. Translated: CASSLEPRSGTGEDLVYGYTF.

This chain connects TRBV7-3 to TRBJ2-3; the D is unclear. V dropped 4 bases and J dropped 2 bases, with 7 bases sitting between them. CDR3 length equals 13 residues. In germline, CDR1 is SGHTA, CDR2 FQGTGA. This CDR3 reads CASSSSPTDTQYF. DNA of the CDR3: TGTGCCAGCAGCTCCTCCCCCACAGATACGCAGTATTTT.

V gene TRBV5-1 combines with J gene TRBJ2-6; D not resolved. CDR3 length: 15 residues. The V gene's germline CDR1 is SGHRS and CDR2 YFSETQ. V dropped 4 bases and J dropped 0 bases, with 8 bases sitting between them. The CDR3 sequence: CASSARPSGANVLTF. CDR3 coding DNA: TGCGCCAGCAGCGCACGGCCCTCTGGGGCCAACGTCCTGACTTTC. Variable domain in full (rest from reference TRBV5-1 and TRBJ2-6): KAGVTQTPRYLIKTRGQQVTLSCSPISGHRSVSWYQQTPGQGLQFLFEYFSETQRNKGNFPGRFSGRQFSNSRSEMNVSTLELGDSALYLCASSARPSGANVLTFGAGSRLTVL.

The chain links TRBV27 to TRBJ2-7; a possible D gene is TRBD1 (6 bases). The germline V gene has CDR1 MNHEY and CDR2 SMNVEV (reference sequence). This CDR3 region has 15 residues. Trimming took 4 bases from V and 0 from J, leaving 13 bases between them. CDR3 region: CASSSITGSSYEQYF. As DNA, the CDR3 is TGTGCCAGCAGTTCGATAACAGGGAGCTCCTACGAGCAGTACTTC.

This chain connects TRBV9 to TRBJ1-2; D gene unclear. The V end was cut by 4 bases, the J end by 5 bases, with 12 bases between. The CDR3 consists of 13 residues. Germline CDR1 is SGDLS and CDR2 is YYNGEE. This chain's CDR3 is CASSTPGLYGYTF. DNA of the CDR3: TGTGCCAGCAGCACTCCGGGGTTATATGGCTACACCTTC.

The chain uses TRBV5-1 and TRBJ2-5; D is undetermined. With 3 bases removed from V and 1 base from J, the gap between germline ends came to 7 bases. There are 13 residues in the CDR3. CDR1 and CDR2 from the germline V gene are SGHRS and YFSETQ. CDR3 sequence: CASSSGPQETQYF. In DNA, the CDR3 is TGCGCCAGCAGCTCGGGTCCCCAAGAGACCCAGTACTTC.

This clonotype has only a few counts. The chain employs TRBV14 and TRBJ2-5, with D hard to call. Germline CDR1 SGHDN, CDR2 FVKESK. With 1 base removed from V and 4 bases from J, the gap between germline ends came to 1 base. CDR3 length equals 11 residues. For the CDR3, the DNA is TGTGCCAGCAGCCAAGCAGAGACCCAGTACTTC. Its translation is CASSQAETQYF.

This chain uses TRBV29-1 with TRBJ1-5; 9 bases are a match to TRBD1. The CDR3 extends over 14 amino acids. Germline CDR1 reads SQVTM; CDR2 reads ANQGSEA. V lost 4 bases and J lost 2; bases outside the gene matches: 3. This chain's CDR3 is CSVVTGGGNQPQHF. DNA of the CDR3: TGCAGCGTTGTGACAGGGGGAGGCAATCAGCCCCAGCATTTT.

This CDR3 reads CSVGASGGPSDTQYF. CDR3 nucleotides: TGCAGCGTTGGGGCTAGCGGGGGTCCCTCGGATACGCAGTATTTT. This chain links TRBV29-1 with TRBJ2-3; TRBD2 matches 10 bases. The germline V gene has CDR1 SQVTM and CDR2 ANQGSEA. CDR3 length: 15 amino acids. The V segment lost 4 bases and the J segment 6 bases; nucleotides outside the gene matches: 10.

CDR3: CASSPAGFYNEQFF. DNA of the CDR3: TGTGCCAGCAGCCCAGCGGGGTTCTACAATGAGCAGTTCTTC. The rearrangement uses TRBV11-1 and TRBJ2-1; 7 bases fit TRBD2. V was pared by 5 bases and J by 3 bases, with 4 bases of the junction left unmatched. This CDR3 is 14 amino acids long. The germline CDR1 and CDR2 sequences are SGHAT and FQDESV (reference sequence). The variable domain in full, completed from reference TRBV11-1 and TRBJ2-1, reads EAEVAQSPRYKITEKSQAVAFWCDPISGHATLYWYRQILGQGPELLVQFQDESVVDDSQLPKDRFSAERLKGVDSTLKIQPAELGDSAMYLCASSPAGFYNEQFFGPGTRLTVL.

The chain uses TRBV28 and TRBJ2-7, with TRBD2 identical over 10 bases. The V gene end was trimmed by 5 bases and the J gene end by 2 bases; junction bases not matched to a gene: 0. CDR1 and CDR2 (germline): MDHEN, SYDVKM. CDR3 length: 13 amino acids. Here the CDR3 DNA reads TGTGCCAGCAGTCTAGCGGGGGCCTACGAGCAGTACTTC. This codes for CASSLAGAYEQYF.

This chain's CDR3 is CASAQGQGINEQFF. CDR3 nucleotides: TGTGCTAGTGCCCAGGGACAGGGTATTAATGAGCAGTTCTTC. This chain joins TRBV12-5 and TRBJ2-1; 9 bases match TRBD1. The CDR3 has 14 amino acids. The junction had 8 bases not matched to a gene; V was cut back by 7 bases and J by 7 bases. Germline CDR1 is LGHNT and CDR2 is FRNRAP.

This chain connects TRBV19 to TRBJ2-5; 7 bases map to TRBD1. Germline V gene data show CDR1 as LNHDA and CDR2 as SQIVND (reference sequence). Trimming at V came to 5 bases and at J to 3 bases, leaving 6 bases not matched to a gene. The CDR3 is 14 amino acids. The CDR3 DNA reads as TGTGCCAGTAGTCGCCGGGACAGCAAAGAGACCCAGTACTTC. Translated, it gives CASSRRDSKETQYF. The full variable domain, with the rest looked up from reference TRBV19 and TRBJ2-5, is DGGITQSPKYLFRKEGQNVTLSCEQNLNHDAMYWYRQDPGQGLRLIYYSQIVNDFQKGDIAEGYSVSREKKESFPLTVTSAQKNPTAFYLCASSRRDSKETQYFGPGTRLLVL.

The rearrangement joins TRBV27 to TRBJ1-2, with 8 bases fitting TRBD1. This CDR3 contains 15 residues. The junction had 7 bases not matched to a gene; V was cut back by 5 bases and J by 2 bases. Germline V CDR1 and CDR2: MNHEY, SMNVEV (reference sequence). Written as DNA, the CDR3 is TGTGCCAGCAGTCGATATAGGACAGGGAACTATGGCTACACCTTC. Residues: CASSRYRTGNYGYTF.

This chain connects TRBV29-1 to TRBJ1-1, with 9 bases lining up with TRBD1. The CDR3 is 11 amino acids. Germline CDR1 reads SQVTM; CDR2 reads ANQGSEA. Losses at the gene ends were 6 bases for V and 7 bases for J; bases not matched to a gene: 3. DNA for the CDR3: TGCAGCGTCGGGACAGGGTATGAAGCTTTCTTT. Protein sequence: CSVGTGYEAFF. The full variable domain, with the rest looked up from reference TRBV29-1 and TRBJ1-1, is SAVISQKPSRDICQRGTSLTIQCQVDSQVTMMFWYRQQPGQSLTLIATANQGSEATYESGFVIDKFPISRPNLTFSTLTVSNMSPEDSSIYLCSVGTGYEAFFGQGTRLTVV.

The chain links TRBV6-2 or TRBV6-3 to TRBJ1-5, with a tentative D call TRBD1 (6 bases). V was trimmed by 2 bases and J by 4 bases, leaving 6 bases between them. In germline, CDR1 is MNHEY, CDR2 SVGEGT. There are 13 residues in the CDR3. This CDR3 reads CASSYTGNQPQHF. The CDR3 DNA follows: TGTGCCAGCAGTTACACAGGGAATCAGCCCCAGCATTTT.

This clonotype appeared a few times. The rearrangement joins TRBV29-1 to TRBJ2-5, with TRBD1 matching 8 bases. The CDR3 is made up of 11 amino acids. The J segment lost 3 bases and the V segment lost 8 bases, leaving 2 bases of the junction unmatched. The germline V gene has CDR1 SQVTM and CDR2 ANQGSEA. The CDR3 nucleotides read TGCAGCTTGACAGGGGAAGAGACCCAGTACTTC. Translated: CSLTGEETQYF.

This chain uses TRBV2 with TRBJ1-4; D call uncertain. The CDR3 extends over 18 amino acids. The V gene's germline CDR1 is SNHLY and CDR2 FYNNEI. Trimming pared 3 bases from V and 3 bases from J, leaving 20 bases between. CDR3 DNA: TGTGCCAGCAGTGATTGGCCATCCAGGACCGTAGCTAATGAAAAACTGTTTTTT. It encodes CASSDWPSRTVANEKLFF.

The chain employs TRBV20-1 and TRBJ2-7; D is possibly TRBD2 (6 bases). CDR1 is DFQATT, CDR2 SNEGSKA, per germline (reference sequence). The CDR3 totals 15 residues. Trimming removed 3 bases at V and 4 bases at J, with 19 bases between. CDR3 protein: CSARPRRDPLYEQYF. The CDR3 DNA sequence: TGCAGTGCTAGGCCCCGGAGGGATCCCCTATACGAGCAGTACTTC.